The rows below give T cell receptor beta chains drawn from one sample of a study of blood T cell repertoires in COVID-19. This table comes from immunoSEQ multiplex PCR, and its TCRdb copy is limited to in-frame clones, with some not included. The sample gives around 38,000 clones, roughly nine tenths of which show up once; 6.2% is in the top ten. The sequencing sample was made of peripheral blood. Receptors originate from a human donor in a cohort sampled during active COVID-19. Each CDR3 is given with its conserved first and last residue. Fields, in order: D gene, V gene, J gene, clone size, CDR3 DNA, CDR3 protein. D genes are given only for firm matches. Size is stated for part of the rows, as once, few or many counts, or as a class when the clone is expanded.

>NA|TRBV19|TRBJ2-3|NA
TGTGCCAGTTCTGGGGAGCACACAGATACGCAGTATTTT
CASSGEHTDTQYF
>NA|TRBV5-1|TRBJ2-3|NA
TGCGCCAGCAGGGGAGGAGTGCTCACAGATACGCAGTATTTT
CASRGGVLTDTQYF
>TRBD1|TRBV6-2/TRBV6-3|TRBJ2-3|once
TGTGCCAGCAGCCGACAGGGGGGGGATACGCAGTATTTT
CASSRQGGDTQYF
>TRBD1|TRBV18|TRBJ1-4|NA
TGTGCCAGCTCACTGGAAGGGACAGGGCGTCTTGATGAAAAACTGTTTTTT
CASSLEGTGRLDEKLFF
>NA|TRBV5-5|TRBJ2-1|NA
TGTGCCAGCAGCCACGGAGGGCTCTCCTACAATGAGCAGTTCTTC
CASSHGGLSYNEQFF
>TRBD2|TRBV9|TRBJ2-1|NA
TGTGCCAGCAGCGCCGACCCCGGACTAGCTGTTGAGCAGTTCTTC
CASSADPGLAVEQFF
>NA|TRBV27|TRBJ2-1|NA
TGTGCCAGCAGTTTTCAGGGGCATGAGCAGTTCTTC
CASSFQGHEQFF
>NA|TRBV2|TRBJ1-3|once
TGTGCCAGCAGAGGAGAGGCAGGAAACACCATATATTTT
CASRGEAGNTIYF
>TRBD2|TRBV7-2|TRBJ2-1|NA
TGTGCCAGCAGCCTTAGGCTAGCGGCTTCTAAGTACAATGAGCAGTTCTTC
CASSLRLAASKYNEQFF
>NA|TRBV3-1/TRBV3-2|TRBJ1-6|NA
TGTGCCAGCAGCCAGCTAGTGGATAATTCACCCCTCCACTTT
CASSQLVDNSPLHF
>TRBD1|TRBV10-3|TRBJ1-5|NA
TGTGCCATCAGCCTGGGACAGCTGGATCAGCCCCAGCATTTT
CAISLGQLDQPQHF
>TRBD1|TRBV13|TRBJ1-2|NA
TGTGCCAGCAGCCCCCGCCCCGGGACAGTTTTCTATGGCTACACCTTC
CASSPRPGTVFYGYTF
>NA|TRBV5-1|TRBJ1-2|NA
TGCGCCAGCAGCTTGGCTCCGGAGGGCTCTTATGGCTACACCTTC
CASSLAPEGSYGYTF
>TRBD2|TRBV27|TRBJ2-7|NA
TGTGCCAGCAGTTTGTACGGGGGGATTTTGGGCGAGCAGTACTTC
CASSLYGGILGEQYF
>TRBD2|TRBV9|TRBJ2-1|NA
TGTGCCAGCAGCGTAGAAGGTTTGGGACTAGCGACGGGTGAGCAGTTCTTC
CASSVEGLGLATGEQFF
>TRBD2|TRBV7-2|TRBJ2-3|NA
TGTGCCAGCAGCTTGAGACCTCGGGGGGGAGATACGCAGTATTTT
CASSLRPRGGDTQYF
>TRBD2|TRBV4-1|TRBJ2-1|few
TGCGCCAGCAGCTTACCGGGACTACAGCAGTTCTTC
CASSLPGLQQFF
>NA|TRBV21-1|TRBJ2-3|NA
TGTGCCAGCAGCAAAGGCGTCGCGGGGGACCTCACAGATACGCAGTATTTT
CASSKGVAGDLTDTQYF
>TRBD2|TRBV5-4|TRBJ2-5|NA
TGTGCCAGCAGTTCAAGCGGGAGGGGGAAAGAGACCCAGTACTTC
CASSSSGRGKETQYF
>TRBD1|TRBV4-1|TRBJ2-2|NA
TGCGCCAGCACCAAGGAGGCGAGGACAGGGGGCACCGGGGAGCTGTTTTTT
CASTKEARTGGTGELFF
>TRBD1|TRBV11-2|TRBJ2-1|NA
TGTGCCAGCAGCTCCGGGACAGGGGTTTTGTATGAGCAGTTCTTC
CASSSGTGVLYEQFF